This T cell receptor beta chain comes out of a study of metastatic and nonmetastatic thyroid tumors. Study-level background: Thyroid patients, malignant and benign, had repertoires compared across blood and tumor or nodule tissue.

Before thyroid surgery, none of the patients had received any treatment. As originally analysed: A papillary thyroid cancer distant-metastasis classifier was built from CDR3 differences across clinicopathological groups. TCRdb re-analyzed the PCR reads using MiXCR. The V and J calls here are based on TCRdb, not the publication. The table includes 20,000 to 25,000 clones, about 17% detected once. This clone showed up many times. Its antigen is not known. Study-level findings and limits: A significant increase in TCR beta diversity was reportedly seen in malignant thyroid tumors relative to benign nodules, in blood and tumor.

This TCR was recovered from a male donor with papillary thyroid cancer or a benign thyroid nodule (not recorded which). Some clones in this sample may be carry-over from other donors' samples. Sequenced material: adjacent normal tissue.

CDR3 region: CASSELLTPVFF. CDR3 in DNA: TGTGCCAGCAGTGAATTATTGACTCCGGTGTTTTTT. The rearrangement joins TRBV6-1 to TRBJ1-4; no definite D call. The ends were cut back, 2 bases at V and 15 bases at J, with 13 bases in the middle. The CDR3 has 12 amino acids. Germline V gene data show CDR1 as MNHNS and CDR2 as SASEGT.